A single sample gave rise to the 27 T cell receptor beta chains below, sequenced in a study of T cells in Graves' hyperthyroidism and ophthalmopathy. There were TCR beta CDR3 regions amplified from RNA transcripts. First-round RT-PCR targeting the TCR CDR3 was performed with the HTBI primer set. One entry per CDR3 protein, called by TCRdb with MiXCR from the multiplex PCR reads. The sample lists some 560,000 distinct CDR3 sequences, approximately 15% seen once, with roughly 14% in the top ten. Sequencing was done on a sample of blood. The receptor source for this set is a woman aged 40 to 50 with Graves' hyperthyroidism.

Turning to this clonotype: This may come from a read error, since a much larger clone is one base off. The chain recombines TRBV11-2 with TRBJ2-1, with D perhaps given as TRBD1 or TRBD2 (5 bases each). The length of the CDR3 is 15 residues. The germline CDR1 and CDR2 sequences are SGHAT and FQNNGV. The CDR3 DNA follows: TGTGCCGGCAGCTTAAGGGGAGCCTCCTACAATGAGCAGTTCTTC. Translated: CAGSLRGASYNEQFF.

The chain combines TRBV4-2 with TRBJ2-1; 8 bases are a match to TRBD2. The CDR3 length is 15 residues. V shed 2 bases and J 5 bases; nucleotides not matched to a gene: 5. Germline CDR1 is LGHNA and CDR2 is YNFKEQ. The CDR3 DNA sequence: TGTGCCAGCAGCCAATTTAGCGGGATTGACAATGAGCAGTTCTTC. Amino acids: CASSQFSGIDNEQFF.

This clonotype was recorded at least ten times. The chain combines TRBV2 with TRBJ2-5; tentatively, D is TRBD1 (6 bases). Germline values: CDR1 SNHLY, CDR2 FYNNEI. This CDR3 is 14 amino acids long. The germline V and J ends were trimmed by 6 bases and 4 bases, with 15 bases remaining between them. CDR3 DNA: TGTGCCAGCAGCGTACAGGGATCCGGAGAGACCCAGTACTTC. This translates into CASSVQGSGETQYF.

This clonotype was detected a few times. J is TRBJ1-5 and V is TRBV19, with 8 bases lining up with TRBD1. Trimming at V came to 4 bases and at J to 2 bases, leaving 10 bases not matched to a gene. The CDR3 runs to 17 residues. Per the germline V gene, CDR1 is LNHDA and CDR2 is SQIVND (reference sequence). CDR3 nucleotide sequence: TGTGCCAGTAGTACAATCTCCGGGACAGGCGGCAATCAGCCCCAGCATTTT. Protein sequence: CASSTISGTGGNQPQHF.

This clonotype was detected many times. The genes are TRBV24-1 and TRBJ2-1, with D possibly being TRBD2 (6 bases). The V gene lost 1 base and the J gene lost 6 bases, with 12 bases spanning the gap. Germline CDR1 KGHDR, CDR2 SFDVKD. This CDR3 contains 15 residues. The CDR3 here is CATSDFTSSGNEQFF. The CDR3 region has the DNA TGTGCCACCAGTGATTTTACTAGCTCGGGCAATGAGCAGTTCTTC.

There are many counts of this clonotype. The V gene is TRBV29-1, the J gene TRBJ2-1; TRBD2 matches 14 bases. J was trimmed by 0 bases and V by 8 bases; bases with no gene match: 6. The germline V gene has CDR1 SQVTM and CDR2 ANQGSEA. The CDR3 totals 16 residues. CDR3 sequence reads: CSSPGTSGSSYNEQFF. Here the CDR3 DNA reads TGCAGCTCCCCGGGGACTAGCGGGAGCTCCTACAATGAGCAGTTCTTC.

This clonotype occurred a few times. This chain joins TRBV3-1 and TRBJ1-2; perhaps TRBD1 as D (5 bases). Germline V CDR1 and CDR2: LGHDT, YNNKEL (reference sequence). The CDR3 is 15 residues long. Deletions cut 3 bases from V and 0 bases from J, with 11 bases between. The CDR3 loop reads CASSQPDTANYGYTF. The CDR3 bases are TGTGCCAGCAGCCAGCCGGACACAGCTAACTATGGCTACACCTTC.

This clonotype was detected many times. This chain uses TRBV11-2 with TRBJ2-1; TRBD2 agrees at 10 bases. This CDR3 has 15 amino acids. Losses at the gene ends were 6 bases for V and 4 bases for J; bases not matched to a gene: 6. The germline CDR1 and CDR2 sequences are SGHAT and FQNNGV. The CDR3 reads CASRPTSGSYNEQFF. Here the CDR3 DNA reads TGTGCCAGCAGACCGACTAGCGGGTCATACAATGAGCAGTTCTTC.

This clonotype was counted a few times. The chain is built from TRBV7-8 and TRBJ1-5; TRBD1 is a possible D gene (6 bases). V was clipped by 5 bases and J by 4 bases, with 15 bases between them. Germline V gene sequence: CDR1 SGHVS, CDR2 FQNEAQ. The CDR3 is 15 amino acids. Here the CDR3 reads CASSGRGGSNQPQHF. CDR3 in DNA: TGTGCCAGCAGCGGCAGGGGTGGATCGAATCAGCCCCAGCATTTT.

This clonotype was counted only a few times. The V gene is TRBV6-1, the J gene TRBJ2-5, with D possibly matching TRBD1 (6 bases). V was pared by 7 bases and J by 3 bases, with 12 bases between. The CDR3 totals 13 residues. Germline CDR1 MNHNS, CDR2 SASEGT. The CDR3 spells CASKTGSKETQYF. The CDR3 DNA reads as TGTGCCAGCAAAACAGGGTCGAAAGAGACCCAGTACTTC.

This clonotype was observed at least ten times. V and J are TRBV7-9 and TRBJ2-1; no reliable D call. The V and J ends lost 1 base and 7 bases respectively, with 11 bases between them. Per germline, CDR1 SEHNR and CDR2 FQNEAQ (reference sequence). The CDR3 length is 14 residues. The CDR3 region has the DNA TGTGCCAGCAGCTTAGAGGTAGGGTCGAATGAGCAGTTCTTC. It translates to CASSLEVGSNEQFF.

Turning to this clonotype: The junction does not match germline at one end; this may be a read error. The chain links TRBV7-7 to TRBJ2-1; 7 bases match TRBD2. Germline assignment: CDR1 SSHAT and CDR2 FNYEAQ (reference sequence). The CDR3 contains 15 residues. Here the CDR3 DNA reads TGTGCTAGCAGCCTCTCCGCGGGAGTCTCCCATGAGCAGTTCTTC. Its protein is CASSLSAGVSHEQFF.

The chain links TRBV20-1 to TRBJ1-3, with D hard to call. The CDR3 length is 13 residues. V was trimmed by 3 bases and J by 0 bases, leaving 6 bases between them. The germline gives CDR1 DFQATT, CDR2 SNEGSKA (reference sequence). CDR3 residues: CSASFSSGNTIYF. CDR3 DNA: TGCAGTGCTAGTTTCAGCTCTGGAAACACCATATATTTT.

This clonotype was counted many times. This may be a read error, as it is one base from a much larger clone. Here the CDR3 omits its conserved ending phenylalanine or tryptophan, so a read error is the likely source. The rearrangement links TRBV7-8 to TRBJ2-7, with TRBD2 identical over 12 bases. Trimming removed 5 bases from V and 4 bases from J; junction bases left unmatched: 6. The CDR3 is made up of 15 amino acids. Looked up from germline, CDR1 is SGHVS and CDR2 is FQNEAQ. CDR3 nucleotide sequence: TGTGCCAGCAGCATCTCTAGCGGGAGGGTGTACGAGCAGTACCTC. Its protein product is CASSISSGRVYEQYL.

V is TRBV19 and J is TRBJ1-1; D unclear. Trimming took off 6 bases at V and 1 base at J, with 9 bases between the two ends. CDR3 size: 13 residues. CDR1 is LNHDA and CDR2 is SQIVND in the germline V gene (reference sequence). The CDR3 nucleotides read TGTGCCAGTAGGTGGAACGCGAACACTGAAGCTTTCTTT. Residues: CASRWNANTEAFF.

V usage is TRBV6-1 and J usage is TRBJ2-1; 10 bases match TRBD2. The CDR3 contains 16 residues. The germline V gene encodes CDR1 MNHNS and CDR2 SASEGT. V dropped 6 bases and J dropped 3; count of bases not matched to a gene: 8. As DNA, the CDR3 is TGTGCCAGCAGCCTCCAACTAGCGGGAAGCTACAATGAGCAGTTCTTC. It codes for CASSLQLAGSYNEQFF.

This clonotype was found a few times. The V gene is TRBV20-1, the J gene TRBJ1-3, with 7 bases that match TRBD1. After removal of 5 bases from V and 2 bases from J, the junction contained 3 bases not matched to a gene. The CDR3 has 13 residues. Germline V gives CDR1 DFQATT, CDR2 SNEGSKA (reference sequence). The CDR3: CSALGTAGNTIYF. The DNA for the CDR3 is TGCAGTGCTTTGGGGACAGCTGGAAACACCATATATTTT.

This clonotype was observed many times. The chain is built from TRBV28 and TRBJ1-1; D is uncertain. Trimming shortened V by 11 bases and J by 4 bases, and 14 bases separated the two germline ends. Germline CDR1 reads MDHEN; CDR2 reads SYDVKM. The CDR3 contains 12 residues. The DNA for the CDR3 is TGTGCCTGTAACATCCGCAGCACTGAAGCTTTCTTT. Amino acid sequence: CACNIRSTEAFF.

A few counts support this clonotype. The V gene is TRBV28, the J gene TRBJ2-1; a possible D gene is TRBD2 (6 bases). Germline CDR1 and CDR2: MDHEN and SYDVKM. V was clipped by 6 bases and J by 4 bases, with 16 bases between them. This CDR3 contains 15 residues. The CDR3 coding sequence is TGTGCCAGCAGATTGGGGGGAGATTGGTACAATGAGCAGTTCTTC. As protein: CASRLGGDWYNEQFF.

This clonotype was seen ten or more times. The rearrangement joins TRBV27 to TRBJ2-1; D assignment may be TRBD1 or TRBD2 (5 bases each). Germline loops: CDR1 MNHEY, CDR2 SMNVEV (reference sequence). Trimming took 3 bases from V and 5 from J, leaving 14 bases between them. The CDR3 contains 15 residues. CDR3: CASSFHQLGDNEQFF. The CDR3 DNA sequence: TGTGCCAGCAGTTTTCACCAACTAGGGGACAATGAGCAGTTCTTC.

This clonotype has more than one count but fewer than ten. The chain recombines TRBV20-1 with TRBJ2-7; D is possibly TRBD1 (5 bases). Germline V gives CDR1 DFQATT, CDR2 SNEGSKA (reference sequence). CDR3 size: 15 residues. Trimming took off 0 bases at V and 0 bases at J, with 12 bases between the two ends. In DNA, the CDR3 is TGCAGTGCTAGAGATTTTAGTGACAGCTCCTACGAGCAGTACTTC. It encodes CSARDFSDSSYEQYF.

This clonotype was counted between two and nine times. The chain links TRBV20-1 to TRBJ2-3; no firm D call. Germline loops: CDR1 DFQATT, CDR2 SNEGSKA (reference sequence). V was pared by 0 bases and J by 8 bases, with 12 bases between. This CDR3 is 13 amino acids long. The CDR3 DNA reads as TGCAGTGCTAGAGAGGTCCTTGGCGGTACGCAGTATTTT. It codes for CSAREVLGGTQYF.

This clonotype occurred many times. The V gene is TRBV2, the J gene TRBJ2-5; 10 nucleotides align to TRBD2. V lost 5 bases to trimming and J lost 3 bases; unmatched junction nucleotides: 3. CDR1 and CDR2 from the germline V gene are SNHLY and FYNNEI. The CDR3 sequence is 14 residues long. In DNA, the CDR3 is TGTGCCAGCAGTTACACTAGCGGGAAAGAGACCCAGTACTTC. This encodes CASSYTSGKETQYF. Full variable domain (outside the CDR3, taken from reference TRBV2 and TRBJ2-5): EPEVTQTPSHQVTQMGQEVILRCVPISNHLYFYWYRQILGQKVEFLVSFYNNEISEKSEIFDDQFSVERPDGSNFTLKIRSTKLEDSAMYFCASSYTSGKETQYFGPGTRLLVL.

This clonotype was seen only a few times. The chain carries TRBV2 and TRBJ2-5; perhaps TRBD2 as D (5 bases). Trimming left V 7 bases short and J 5 bases short, with 8 bases between. CDR1 is SNHLY and CDR2 is FYNNEI in the germline V gene. The CDR3 has 11 amino acids. Written as DNA, the CDR3 is TGTGCCAGCAAGGCGGGTGAGACCCAGTACTTC. It yields the protein CASKAGETQYF.

This clonotype has a count of ten or more. The chain recombines TRBV3-1 with TRBJ2-1; the match to TRBD2 covers 15 bases. This CDR3 spans 18 amino acids. CDR1 is LGHDT, CDR2 YNNKEL, per germline (reference sequence). Trimming took 0 bases from V and 6 from J; bases not matched to a gene: 6. The DNA of the CDR3 is TGTGCCAGCAGCCAAGACAGGACTAGCGGGAGGGCCGTCAATGAGCAGTTCTTC. Translating it yields CASSQDRTSGRAVNEQFF.

V and J are TRBV19 and TRBJ2-2, with D tentatively TRBD1 (5 bases). Germline assignment: CDR1 LNHDA and CDR2 SQIVND (reference sequence). The CDR3 runs 13 residues. Deletions cut 4 bases from V and 6 bases from J, with 9 bases between. The CDR3: CASSNQGSGELFF. In nucleotides, the CDR3 is TGTGCCAGTAGTAACCAGGGCTCCGGGGAGCTGTTTTTT.

This clonotype was observed a few times. This chain uses TRBV3-1 with TRBJ2-7, with 7 bases aligning to TRBD1. Germline loops: CDR1 LGHDT, CDR2 YNNKEL (reference sequence). The CDR3 loop spans 16 amino acids. Unmatched junction bases numbered 10, after V lost 3 bases and J lost 2 bases. In DNA, the CDR3 is TGTGCCAGCAGCCACCCCTCCGGGACAGTCCCCTACGAGCAGTACTTC. Protein sequence: CASSHPSGTVPYEQYF.